These T cell receptor beta chains were read from a single sample in a study of identical twins. TCRdb processed the 5' RACE reads anew with MiXCR; each CDR3 protein has one entry. In the table there are approximately 280,000 distinct CDR3 sequences, 6.5% to 9.5% of which are singletons. The same sample was also used in a study of yellow fever vaccine responses in identical twins.

Material for sequencing was memory (CD45RO+) T cells sorted from blood. These receptors were obtained from a woman younger than 30 in good health. The CDR3 runs from the conserved cysteine through the conserved F or W. D genes are given only for firm matches. Some rows mark clone size as missing; the rest say once, few, many or name a class of expanded clone.

16,TRBV25-1,.,TRBJ2-1,.,CASSELTGLRDNEQFF,TGTGCCAGCAGTGAACTAACAGGGTTAAGGGACAATGAGCAGTTCTTC
17,TRBV6-4,few,TRBJ2-1,TRBD1,CASSDSGGQGSYNEQFF,TGTGCCAGCAGTGACTCGGGGGGACAGGGCTCCTACAATGAGCAGTTCTTC
14,TRBV16,many,TRBJ1-6,TRBD1,CASSRTGDGSPLHF,TGTGCCAGCAGCCGAACAGGGGATGGCTCACCCCTCCACTTT
15,TRBV10-3,.,TRBJ1-1,TRBD1,CAISARTGGNTEAFF,TGTGCCATCAGTGCAAGGACAGGCGGGAACACTGAAGCTTTCTTT
14,TRBV28,few,TRBJ2-3,.,CASSPIRVTDTQYF,TGTGCCAGCAGTCCCATAAGGGTCACAGATACGCAGTATTTT
13,TRBV5-6,.,TRBJ2-5,.,CASSFGRSGTQYF,TGTGCCAGCAGCTTTGGTCGGAGTGGGACCCAGTACTTC
14,TRBV7-6,many,TRBJ1-1,.,CASRQIGDNTEAFF,TGTGCCAGCAGGCAAATCGGGGACAACACTGAAGCTTTCTTT
16,TRBV6-2/TRBV6-3,.,TRBJ2-2,.,CASSDPGRSNTGELFF,TGTGCCAGCAGTGACCCGGGACGTTCGAACACCGGGGAGCTGTTTTTT
16,TRBV21-1,few,TRBJ2-2,.,CASSKWGLTNTGELFF,TGTGCCAGCAGCAAATGGGGCCTGACGAACACCGGGGAGCTGTTTTTT
13,TRBV5-6,many,TRBJ1-2,TRBD1,CASSSTGGYGYTF,TGTGCCAGCAGCTCGACAGGGGGCTATGGCTACACCTTC
15,TRBV7-9,.,TRBJ2-1,.,CASSLYPEGGGEQFF,TGTGCCAGCAGCTTATACCCCGAGGGAGGAGGTGAGCAGTTCTTC
14,TRBV12-3/TRBV12-4,many,TRBJ2-1,TRBD1,CASQTGVLDNEQFF,TGTGCCAGCCAAACAGGGGTTTTGGACAATGAGCAGTTCTTC
16,TRBV29-1,few,TRBJ2-2,TRBD2,CSALERTRVNTGELFF,TGCAGCGCATTGGAACGGACTAGAGTGAACACCGGGGAGCTGTTTTTT
15,TRBV10-3,.,TRBJ1-5,.,CAIRDGWGDNQPQHF,TGTGCCATCAGGGACGGATGGGGGGACAATCAGCCCCAGCATTTT
14,TRBV7-9,few,TRBJ2-5,TRBD1,CASRPRGLSETQYF,TGTGCCAGCAGACCGAGGGGGCTGTCAGAGACCCAGTACTTC
14,TRBV20-1,many,TRBJ2-7,TRBD2,CSASAVSGKVEQYF,TGCAGTGCTAGTGCGGTCAGCGGGAAAGTGGAGCAGTACTTC
18,TRBV5-1,.,TRBJ2-3,TRBD2,CASSSGLAGVYGTDTQYF,TGCGCCAGCAGCTCCGGACTAGCGGGAGTCTATGGCACAGATACGCAGTATTTT
14,TRBV5-1,.,TRBJ1-1,.,CASSFEGSGTEAFF,TGCGCCAGCAGCTTTGAGGGCTCGGGCACTGAAGCTTTCTTT
15,TRBV12-3/TRBV12-4,.,TRBJ1-4,.,CASSLSTGPNEKLFF,TGTGCCAGCAGTTTGTCTACAGGGCCTAATGAAAAACTGTTTTTT
15,TRBV2,few,TRBJ1-2,.,CASSTRQITNYGYTF,TGTGCCAGCAGTACACGACAGATCACTAACTATGGCTACACCTTC
14,TRBV20-1,few,TRBJ2-4,TRBD2,CSANTLAGKNIQYF,TGCAGTGCTAATACGCTAGCGGGGAAAAACATTCAGTACTTC
15,TRBV7-2,.,TRBJ1-4,TRBD1,CASSLGQGAGEKLFF,TGTGCCAGCAGCTTGGGGCAGGGGGCAGGTGAAAAACTGTTTTTT
14,TRBV12-3/TRBV12-4,.,TRBJ1-6,TRBD1,CASSFWQGGSPLHF,TGTGCCAGCAGTTTCTGGCAGGGGGGTTCACCCCTCCACTTT
14,TRBV5-1,many,TRBJ1-2,.,CASNPDEGLYGYTF,TGCGCCAGTAATCCCGACGAGGGACTCTATGGCTACACCTTC
13,TRBV10-2,few,TRBJ1-1,.,CAGSGEVDTEAFF,TGCGCCGGATCAGGGGAAGTGGACACTGAAGCTTTCTTT